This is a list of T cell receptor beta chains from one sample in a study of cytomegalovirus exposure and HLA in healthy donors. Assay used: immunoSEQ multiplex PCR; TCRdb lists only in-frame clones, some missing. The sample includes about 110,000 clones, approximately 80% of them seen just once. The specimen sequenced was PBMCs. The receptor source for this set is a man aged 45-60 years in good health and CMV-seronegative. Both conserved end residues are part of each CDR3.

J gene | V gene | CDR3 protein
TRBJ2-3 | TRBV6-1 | CASSAPRASGGRTDTQYF
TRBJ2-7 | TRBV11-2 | CASSPGLTYEQYF
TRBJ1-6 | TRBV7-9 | CASSHLVGGGNSPLHF
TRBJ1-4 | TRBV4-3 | CASSQDRGGGEKLFF
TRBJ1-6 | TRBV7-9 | CASSTDREVGSPLHF
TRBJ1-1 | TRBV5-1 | CASSPLGPMNTEAFF
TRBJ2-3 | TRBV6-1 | CASTDGQYTDTQYF
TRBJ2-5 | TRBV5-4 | CATGVGPIRRGEETQYF
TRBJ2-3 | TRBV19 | CATRTWGGSTDTQYF
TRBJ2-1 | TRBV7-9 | CASTPGQGARWHEQFF
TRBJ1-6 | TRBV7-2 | CASSQHRVGTNSPLHF
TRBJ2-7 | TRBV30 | CAWTGRPGNEQYF
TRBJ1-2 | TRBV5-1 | CASNGEDFYGYTF
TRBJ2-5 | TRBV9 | CASSVGPGDETQYF
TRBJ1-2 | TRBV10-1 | CASSPGDTSYGYTF
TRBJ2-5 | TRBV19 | CASRDPLLGAGGQETQYF
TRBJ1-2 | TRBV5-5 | CASSLTVNYGYTF
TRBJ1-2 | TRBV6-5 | CASSPGGSYTF
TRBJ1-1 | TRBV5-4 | CASSLGGGLNTEAFF
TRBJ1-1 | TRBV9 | CASSEWTANTEAFF
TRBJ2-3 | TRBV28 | CASTRRGLSTDTQYF
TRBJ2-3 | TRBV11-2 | CASRITDTQYF
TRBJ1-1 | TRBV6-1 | CASSGTRGNTEAFF
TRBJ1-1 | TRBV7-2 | CASSSLDSNTEAFF
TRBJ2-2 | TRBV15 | CATRDRGSGELFF
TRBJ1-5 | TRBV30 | CAWSDIQGRNQPQHF
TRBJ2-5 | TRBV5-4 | CASSSLPFSQETQYF
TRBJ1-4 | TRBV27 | CASSLSRQGSKLFF
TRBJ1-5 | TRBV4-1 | CASSLPDRDHQPQHF
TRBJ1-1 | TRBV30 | CAWSATTRMNTEAFF
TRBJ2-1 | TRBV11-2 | CASSPRLSSYNEQFF
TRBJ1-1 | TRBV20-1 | CSAGRGTEAFF
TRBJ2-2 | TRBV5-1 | CASSLVAIGIGELFF
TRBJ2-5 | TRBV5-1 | CASSIQGTPKSEETQYF
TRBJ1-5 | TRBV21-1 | CASSKAWRTERNQPQHF
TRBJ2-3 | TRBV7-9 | CASSLGSGGPDTQYF
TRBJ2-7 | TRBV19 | CASRDGRAQGYYEQYF
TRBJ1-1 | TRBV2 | CARGRTPLGGEAFF
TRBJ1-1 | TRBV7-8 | CASSLAASVGDTEAFF
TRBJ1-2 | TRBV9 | CASSVGGGYGYTF
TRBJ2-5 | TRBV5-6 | CASSSFGEGEETQYF
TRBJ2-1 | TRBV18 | CASSIDRAETMDDNEQFF
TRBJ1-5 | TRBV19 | CASDRQDQPQHF
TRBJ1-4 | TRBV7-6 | CASSLVGEKLFF
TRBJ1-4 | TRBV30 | CAWSVLRGANEKLFF